This T cell receptor beta chain was captured by sequencing in a study of blood T cell repertoires in COVID-19. Study information: The study drew acute and convalescent COVID-19 samples from the United States, Italy and Spain. The analysed material was cDNA or gDNA that came from T cells, B-cell-depleted T cells, or PBMCs.

Under the authors' procedure: Amplification from reference gene primers served as the basis for estimated nucleated cell counts. Only in-frame clones appear in the TCRdb table, and some are missing; sequencing was by immunoSEQ multiplex PCR. The DNA gave D and trimming, while V, J and clone size come from that table. The sample contains 130,000 or so clones, just under 90% of which appear only once. V was trimmed by 5 bases and J by 8 bases, leaving 18 bases between them. The germline gives CDR1 MNHEY, CDR2 SVGAGI. The length of the CDR3 is 14 residues. This clonotype was obtained from a woman aged 50 to 60 with acute or convalescent COVID-19. The chain links TRBV6-5 to TRBJ1-2; D ambiguous. The material sequenced was peripheral blood. This chain's CDR3 is CASSPIPREGGYTF. As DNA, the CDR3 is TGTGCCAGCAGTCCCATCCCTCGGGAAGGAGGCTACACCTTC.